What follows are 3 T cell receptor beta chains derived from one specimen sequenced in a study of CD8 T cells in Susac syndrome. With random hexamers, reverse transcription was performed on about 0.45 to 1 ug of RNA. TCRdb independently ran MiXCR on the immunoSEQ multiplex PCR reads; one entry per CDR3 protein. The sample contains a few hundred thousand distinct CDR3 sequences, 95% of which appear only once. Sample: CD4+ T cells from PBMCs. All receptors derive from a human donor with multiple sclerosis.

The rearrangement joins TRBV11-2 to TRBJ2-3, with D maybe TRBD2 (7 bases). This CDR3 has 13 residues. Germline V CDR1 and CDR2: SGHAT, FQNNGV. V was clipped by 8 bases and J by 2 bases, with 11 bases between them. The CDR3 spells CASGGAITDTQYF. The CDR3 DNA sequence: TGTGCCAGCGGGGGGGCCATCACAGATACGCAGTATTTT.

The CDR3 DNA reads as TGTGCCAGCAGCCCGAGGACTATAGGAGAGACCCAGTACTTC. It specifies CASSPRTIGETQYF. The V gene is TRBV3-1, the J gene TRBJ2-5; perhaps TRBD2 as D (6 bases). Germline V lookup: CDR1 LGHDT, CDR2 YNNKEL (reference sequence). The CDR3 sequence is 14 residues long. Trimming took off 4 bases at V and 4 bases at J, with 13 bases between the two ends.

This clonotype appeared a single time. The chain is built from TRBV20-1 and TRBJ2-7, with D possibly matching TRBD1 (5 bases). V was pared by 3 bases and J by 5 bases, with 11 bases between. Germline assignment: CDR1 DFQATT and CDR2 SNEGSKA (reference sequence). This CDR3 contains 12 residues. The CDR3 nucleotides read TGCAGTGCTAGGTCAGGGTTCCACGAGCAGTACTTC. This gives the protein CSARSGFHEQYF.